This TCR beta chain derives from a study of shared clonotypes between healthy human individuals. CDR1 MNHEY and CDR2 SMNVEV come from the germline V gene (reference sequence). The V gene end was trimmed by 6 bases and the J gene end by 6 bases; junction bases not matched to a gene: 11. The CDR3 totals 16 residues. The study, taken as a whole, reports: When naive CD4 clonotypes were compared across a few donors, 5% to 5.5% were shared.

This clone was seen a few times. Its antigen is still unknown. Using immunoSEQ multiplex PCR, the repertoire was profiled, and TCRdb retains in-frame clones only, with some absent. The table shows over 950,000 clones, with around three quarters occurring only once. The sequence derives from a man younger than 35 in good health. Some clones in this sample may be carry-over from other donors' samples. The chain is built from TRBV27 and TRBJ2-2; TRBD1 agrees at 9 bases. The source material was memory CD4+ T cells from PBMCs. Subset of the sample: CD45RA-negative fraction. CDR3 bases: TGTGCCAGCAGACCTACCTTGACAGGGGGTGCCGGGGAGCTGTTTTTT. It specifies CASRPTLTGGAGELFF.